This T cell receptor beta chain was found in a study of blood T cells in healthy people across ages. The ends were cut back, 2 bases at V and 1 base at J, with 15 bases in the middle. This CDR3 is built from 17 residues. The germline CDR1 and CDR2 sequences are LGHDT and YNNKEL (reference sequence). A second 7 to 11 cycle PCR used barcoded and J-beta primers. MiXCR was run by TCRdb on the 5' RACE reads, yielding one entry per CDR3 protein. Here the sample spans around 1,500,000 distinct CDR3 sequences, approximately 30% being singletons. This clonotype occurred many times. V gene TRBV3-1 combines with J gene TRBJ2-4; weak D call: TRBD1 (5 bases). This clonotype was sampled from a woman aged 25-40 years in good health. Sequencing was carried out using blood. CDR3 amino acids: CASSQRKTATAKNIQYF. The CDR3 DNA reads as TGTGCCAGCAGCCAAAGGAAGACAGCGACCGCCAAAAACATTCAGTACTTC.